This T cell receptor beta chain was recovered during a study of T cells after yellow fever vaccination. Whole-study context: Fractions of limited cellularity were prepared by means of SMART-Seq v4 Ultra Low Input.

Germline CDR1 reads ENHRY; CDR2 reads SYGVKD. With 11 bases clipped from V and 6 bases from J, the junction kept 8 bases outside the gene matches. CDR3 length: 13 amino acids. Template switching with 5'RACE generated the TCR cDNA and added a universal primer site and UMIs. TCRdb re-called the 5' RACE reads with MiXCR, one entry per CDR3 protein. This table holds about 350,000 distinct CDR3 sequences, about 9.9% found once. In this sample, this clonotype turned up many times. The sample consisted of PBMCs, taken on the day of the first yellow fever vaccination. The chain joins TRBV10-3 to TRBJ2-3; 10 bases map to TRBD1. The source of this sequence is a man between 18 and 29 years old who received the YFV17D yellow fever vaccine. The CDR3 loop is CASSGTGVDTQYF. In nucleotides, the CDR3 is TGTGCCTCCTCCGGGACAGGGGTGGATACGCAGTATTTT.